Below are 23 T cell receptor beta chains sequenced from a single sample in a study of blood T cell repertoires in COVID-19. The method was immunoSEQ multiplex PCR; TCRdb's version includes in-frame clones alone and lacks a portion of them. The sample yields around 250,000 clones, around 84% seen once. The sequenced sample was PBMCs or T cells enriched from blood (not recorded which). The receptor set was obtained from a woman in her forties or fifties who had recovered from COVID-19.

This clone occurred once. V gene TRBV7-9 combines with J gene TRBJ2-3, with 9 bases identical to TRBD1. CDR1 SEHNR and CDR2 FQNEAQ come from the germline V gene (reference sequence). CDR3 length: 15 amino acids. V gave up 4 bases and J gave up 2 bases; unmatched junction bases: 4. CDR3 protein: CASSSTGGFTDTQYF. CDR3 DNA: TGTGCCAGCAGCTCCACAGGGGGCTTCACAGATACGCAGTATTTT.

The chain combines TRBV11-3 with TRBJ2-2; D call uncertain. The CDR3 runs 11 residues. Trimming took off 1 base at V and 8 bases at J, with 2 bases between the two ends. From germline, CDR1 is SGHNT and CDR2 YENEEA. The CDR3 DNA is TGTGCCAGCAGCTTAGCTGGGGAGCTGTTTTTT. This encodes CASSLAGELFF.

The chain is built from TRBV5-1 and TRBJ1-1; D uncertain. The CDR3 has 15 residues. The germline V gene encodes CDR1 SGHRS and CDR2 YFSETQ. V shed 0 bases and J shed 0 bases, with 9 bases lying between them. This CDR3 is CASSLGRGMNTEAFF. The CDR3 DNA sequence: TGCGCCAGCAGCTTGGGACGCGGGATGAACACTGAAGCTTTCTTT.

This chain links TRBV20-1 with TRBJ1-1; no clear D. CDR1 DFQATT and CDR2 SNEGSKA come from the germline V gene (reference sequence). The V end lost 8 bases, the J end lost 5 bases, and 12 bases lay between the germline ends. The CDR3 loop spans 11 amino acids. In nucleotides, the CDR3 is TGCAGTTGCCGAGTGAGAACTGAAGCTTTCTTT. Its protein is CSCRVRTEAFF.

The chain couples TRBV12-5 to TRBJ2-2; TRBD1 agrees at 7 bases. V trimming: 6 bases; J trimming: 5 bases; junction bases outside the gene matches: 18. From germline, CDR1 is LGHNT and CDR2 FRNRAP. This CDR3 comprises 18 residues. DNA for the CDR3: TGTGCTAGTGGGCCTCGGGATCTCCGGGACAGCCTGACCGGGGAGCTGTTTTTT. Its translation is CASGPRDLRDSLTGELFF.

The rearrangement joins TRBV5-5 to TRBJ1-2; TRBD1 might be the D (6 bases). The V end lost 0 bases, the J end lost 7 bases, and 16 bases lay between the germline ends. From germline, CDR1 is SGHKS and CDR2 YYEKEE (reference sequence). The CDR3 consists of 15 residues. The chain's CDR3 is CASSLEQGVIRGYTF. The CDR3 region has the DNA TGTGCCAGCAGCTTGGAACAGGGAGTGATCCGTGGCTACACCTTC.

The chain carries TRBV11-1 and TRBJ2-2; perhaps TRBD1 as D (6 bases). The length of the CDR3 is 14 residues. V was trimmed by 9 bases and J by 0 bases, leaving 11 bases between them. Germline assignment: CDR1 SGHAT and CDR2 FQDESV (reference sequence). The CDR3 reads CASARTANTGELFF. The CDR3 DNA reads TGTGCCAGTGCCAGGACAGCGAACACCGGGGAGCTGTTTTTT. Combining the CDR3 with reference TRBV11-1 and TRBJ2-2 gives the whole variable domain EAEVAQSPRYKITEKSQAVAFWCDPISGHATLYWYRQILGQGPELLVQFQDESVVDDSQLPKDRFSAERLKGVDSTLKIQPAELGDSAMYLCASARTANTGELFFGEGSRLTVL.

This chain links TRBV2 with TRBJ1-6, with TRBD1 matching 9 bases. Trimming removed 6 bases from V and 6 bases from J; junction bases left unmatched: 3. The CDR3 has 14 residues. The germline V gene encodes CDR1 SNHLY and CDR2 FYNNEI. CDR3 sequence: CASRGTGSNSPLHF. The CDR3 DNA reads as TGTGCCAGCAGGGGGACAGGGAGTAATTCACCCCTCCACTTT.

The CDR3 DNA is TGTGCCAGCTCACCGATGGGACAGGATAGGAATTCACCCCTCCACTTT. It specifies CASSPMGQDRNSPLHF. The chain has TRBV18 and TRBJ1-6; 8 bases align to TRBD1. From germline, CDR1 is KGHSH and CDR2 LQKENI. The trim removed 3 bases at V and 7 bases at J, leaving 8 bases unmatched. This CDR3 is 16 amino acids long.

This chain uses TRBV2 with TRBJ1-5, with 9 positions matching TRBD1. J lost 6 bases, V lost 4 bases, and 4 bases had no gene match. Looked up from germline, CDR1 is SNHLY and CDR2 is FYNNEI. The CDR3 runs 14 residues. CDR3 bases: TGTGCCAGCAGTGTGGGACAGGGAGGTCAGCCCCAGCATTTT. Its protein is CASSVGQGGQPQHF.

This clone was counted a single time. CDR3 DNA sequence: TGTGCCAGCAGCTTAGTGGAAGGGACTACGCAGTTCTTC. This gives the protein CASSLVEGTTQFF. This chain joins TRBV7-9 and TRBJ2-1; 7 bases align to TRBD2. The CDR3 is 13 residues long. Trimming took 1 base from V and 12 from J; bases not matched to a gene: 6. Germline-derived CDR1 and CDR2 are SEHNR and FQNEAQ (reference sequence).

CDR3 in DNA: TGTGCCAGCAGCTTAACCCTGTCAGGGAAACACAATGAGCAGTTCTTC. It is translated as CASSLTLSGKHNEQFF. This rearrangement joins TRBV7-9 to TRBJ2-1; a possible D gene is TRBD1 (5 bases). Germline V gene data show CDR1 as SEHNR and CDR2 as FQNEAQ (reference sequence). The CDR3 has 16 amino acids. Trimming took 2 bases from V and 5 from J, leaving 16 bases between them.

The V and J genes are TRBV2 and TRBJ2-3; D remains ambiguous. CDR1 and CDR2 from the germline V gene are SNHLY and FYNNEI. Trimming took 4 bases from V and 5 from J, leaving 4 bases between them. The CDR3 is made up of 11 amino acids. The CDR3 protein is CASSVQDTQYF. The CDR3 DNA reads TGTGCCAGCAGTGTTCAAGATACGCAGTATTTT.

The chain couples TRBV19 to TRBJ2-7; the match to TRBD1 covers 10 bases. The V and J ends lost 7 bases and 3 bases, in that order; junction bases with no gene match: 9. This CDR3 has 15 amino acids. CDR1 is LNHDA, CDR2 SQIVND, per germline (reference sequence). CDR3 sequence (DNA): TGTGCCAGTACCCCGAAAGGACAGGGGGACTACGAGCAGTACTTC. This gives the protein CASTPKGQGDYEQYF.

This clone was detected only a few times. The V and J genes are TRBV29-1 and TRBJ2-1; D unresolved. Looked up from germline, CDR1 is SQVTM and CDR2 is ANQGSEA. V was pared by 6 bases and J by 7 bases, with 7 bases between. The CDR3 length is 10 residues. CDR3 nucleotide sequence: TGCAGCGTGACGAGGAATGAGCAGTTCTTC. Protein sequence: CSVTRNEQFF.

The chain carries TRBV27 and TRBJ2-2; 9 nucleotides line up with TRBD2. Germline V lookup: CDR1 MNHEY, CDR2 SMNVEV (reference sequence). The CDR3 covers 16 residues. V shed 7 bases and J 5 bases; nucleotides not matched to a gene: 11. This CDR3 reads CASTGLARGETGELFF. CDR3 in DNA: TGTGCCAGCACCGGACTAGCGAGAGGGGAAACCGGGGAGCTGTTTTTT.

The chain links TRBV6-4 to TRBJ1-6; D gene ambiguous. Trimming shortened V by 0 bases and J by 7 bases, and 7 bases separated the two germline ends. Germline loops: CDR1 MRHNA, CDR2 SNTAGT. The CDR3 loop spans 14 amino acids. The CDR3 nucleotides are TGTGCCAGCAGTGACTCCGGGGTAAATTCACCCCTCCACTTT. Protein sequence: CASSDSGVNSPLHF.

This clone showed up just a few times. V is TRBV12-3 or TRBV12-4 and J is TRBJ2-7, with D perhaps TRBD1 (6 bases). This CDR3 comprises 13 residues. V was cut by 4 bases and J by 7 bases, with 14 bases left in between. CDR3 loop: CASSSGQSLEQYF. CDR3 DNA: TGTGCCAGCAGTTCGGGACAATCTCTTGAGCAGTACTTC.

This clone was detected only a few times. V and J are TRBV28 and TRBJ1-3; D unresolved. The CDR3 consists of 14 residues. The V gene lost 3 bases and the J gene lost 1 base, with 7 bases spanning the gap. From germline, CDR1 is MDHEN and CDR2 SYDVKM. The CDR3 here is CASSLRVSGNTIYF. The CDR3 DNA reads TGTGCCAGCAGTTTGAGGGTTTCTGGAAACACCATATATTTT.

The rearrangement joins TRBV7-6 to TRBJ2-7; TRBD2 aligns across 12 bases. Germline V gene sequence: CDR1 SGHVS, CDR2 FNYEAQ. The V gene end was trimmed by 1 base and the J gene end by 4 bases; junction bases not matched to a gene: 2. This CDR3 is 15 amino acids long. CDR3 DNA sequence: TGTGCCAGCAGCTTAGGACTAGCGGGAGAGTACGAGCAGTACTTC. It translates to CASSLGLAGEYEQYF.

The chain recombines TRBV7-6 with TRBJ2-3; 9 nucleotides line up with TRBD2. In germline, CDR1 is SGHVS, CDR2 FNYEAQ. Germline trimming cut 5 bases from V and 8 bases from J; bases unmatched to any gene: 20. The CDR3 has 18 residues. The CDR3 reads CASSIGPSGGLAVGTQYF. In DNA form, the CDR3 reads TGTGCCAGCAGCATAGGCCCCTCGGGGGGACTAGCAGTGGGTACGCAGTATTTT.

V and J are TRBV7-8 and TRBJ2-3; 10 bases are a match to TRBD2. Germline loops: CDR1 SGHVS, CDR2 FQNEAQ. V lost 5 bases to trimming and J lost 2 bases; unmatched junction nucleotides: 7. The CDR3 extends over 16 amino acids. In DNA form, the CDR3 reads TGTGCCAGCAGCCAAGGACTAGCGGCAAACACAGATACGCAGTATTTT. This codes for CASSQGLAANTDTQYF.

This clone showed up just once. The chain recombines TRBV9 with TRBJ2-4; D perhaps matches TRBD1 (6 bases). The CDR3 extends over 14 amino acids. CDR1 SGDLS and CDR2 YYNGEE come from the germline V gene. V lost 3 bases, J lost 0 bases, and 7 bases lay in between. The CDR3 region has the DNA TGTGCCAGCAGCGCAGGGGTAGCCAAAAACATTCAGTACTTC. This translates into CASSAGVAKNIQYF.